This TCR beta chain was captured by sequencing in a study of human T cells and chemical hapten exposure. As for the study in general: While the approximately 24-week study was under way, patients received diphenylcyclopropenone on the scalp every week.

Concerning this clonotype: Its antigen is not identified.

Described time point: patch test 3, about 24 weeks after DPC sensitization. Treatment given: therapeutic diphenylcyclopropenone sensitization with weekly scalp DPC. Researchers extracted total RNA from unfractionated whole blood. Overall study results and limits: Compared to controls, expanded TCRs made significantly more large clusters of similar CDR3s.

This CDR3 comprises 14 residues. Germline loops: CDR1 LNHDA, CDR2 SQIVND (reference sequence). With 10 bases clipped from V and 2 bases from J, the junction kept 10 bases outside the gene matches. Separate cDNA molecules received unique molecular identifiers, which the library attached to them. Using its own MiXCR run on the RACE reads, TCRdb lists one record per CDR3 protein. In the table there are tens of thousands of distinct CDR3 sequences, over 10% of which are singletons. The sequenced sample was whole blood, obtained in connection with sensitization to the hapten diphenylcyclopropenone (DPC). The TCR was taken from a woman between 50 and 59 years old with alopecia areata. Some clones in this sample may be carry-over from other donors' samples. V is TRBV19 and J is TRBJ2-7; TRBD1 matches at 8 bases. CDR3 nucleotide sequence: TGTGCCACCCGACAGGGGCTCCCTCCCTACGAGCAGTACTTC. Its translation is CATRQGLPPYEQYF. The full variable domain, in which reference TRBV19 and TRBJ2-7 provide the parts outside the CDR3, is DGGITQSPKYLFRKEGQNVTLSCEQNLNHDAMYWYRQDPGQGLRLIYYSQIVNDFQKGDIAEGYSVSREKKESFPLTVTSAQKNPTAFYLCATRQGLPPYEQYFGPGTRLTVT.